Listed here are 26 T cell receptor beta chains from one sample, sequenced in a study of PD-1 blockade in classical Hodgkin lymphoma. Data came from immunoSEQ multiplex PCR; TCRdb stores just in-frame clones and leaves some out. The sample comprises more than 70,000 clones, around 90% of which are singletons, and about 2.7% rests with the top ten. Every single patient, without exception, relapsed after autologous stem cell transplantation, and brentuximab vedotin exposure varied. The sequencing here drew on peripheral blood mononuclear cells (PBMCs), taken before the second cycle of nivolumab. These receptors were collected from a human donor with classical Hodgkin lymphoma.

The V and J genes are TRBV18 and TRBJ2-2; maybe TRBD2 (5 bases). CDR3 length: 15 residues. V lost 4 bases and J lost 6, with 15 bases in between. The germline V gene has CDR1 KGHSH and CDR2 LQKENI. This CDR3 is CASSRGLDGSGELFF. The CDR3 DNA sequence: TGTGCCAGCTCACGCGGGCTCGATGGCTCCGGGGAGCTGTTTTTT.

The chain employs TRBV27 and TRBJ2-1; TRBD2 agrees at 8 bases. This CDR3 has 16 residues. Per germline, CDR1 MNHEY and CDR2 SMNVEV (reference sequence). Trimming at V came to 7 bases and at J to 5 bases, leaving 13 bases not matched to a gene. CDR3 nucleotide sequence: TGTGCCAGCACCCCCATAGCGGGAAACGGGGACAATGAGCAGTTCTTC. Amino acids: CASTPIAGNGDNEQFF.

The chain recombines TRBV7-3 with TRBJ1-1; the match to TRBD1 covers 8 bases. Losses at the gene ends were 6 bases for V and 3 bases for J; bases not matched to a gene: 15. Germline V lookup: CDR1 SGHTA, CDR2 FQGTGA. The CDR3 extends over 17 amino acids. CDR3 amino acids: CASRDTHQGAQDTEAFF. CDR3 bases: TGTGCCAGCAGGGATACTCATCAGGGGGCCCAGGACACTGAAGCTTTCTTT.

V is TRBV2 and J is TRBJ2-7; TRBD2 is a possible D gene (6 bases). The V gene lost 2 bases and the J gene lost 7 bases, with 15 bases spanning the gap. The CDR3 has 14 amino acids. Per germline, CDR1 SNHLY and CDR2 FYNNEI. CDR3: CASSEWRAGWEQYF. CDR3 bases: TGTGCCAGCAGTGAATGGAGGGCGGGCTGGGAGCAGTACTTC.

This chain connects TRBV29-1 to TRBJ1-2, with 9 bases fitting TRBD1. This CDR3 has 17 residues. V gave up 3 bases and J gave up 7 bases; unmatched junction bases: 18. CDR1 is SQVTM, CDR2 ANQGSEA, per germline. As DNA, the CDR3 is TGCAGCGTTGATCGGCCGGGACAGGGCGCGACCTACGGTGGCTACACCTTC. It specifies CSVDRPGQGATYGGYTF.

The rearrangement joins TRBV27 to TRBJ1-2; tentatively, D is TRBD1 (5 bases). Trimming shortened V by 4 bases and J by 6 bases, and 18 bases separated the two germline ends. Per the germline V gene, CDR1 is MNHEY and CDR2 is SMNVEV (reference sequence). This CDR3 has 15 residues. The CDR3 nucleotides are TGTGCCAGCAGTTCCCCGGGGGAGGCCATCCATGGCTACACCTTC. Protein: CASSSPGEAIHGYTF.

The chain is built from TRBV28 and TRBJ2-7; D may be TRBD1 or TRBD2 (5 bases each). Germline loops: CDR1 MDHEN, CDR2 SYDVKM. Trimming left V 7 bases short and J 4 bases short, with 23 bases between. The CDR3 runs 16 residues. The CDR3 DNA reads TGTGCCAGCACCCTAGTCCTTAGGGACCGAACTTACGAGCAGTACTTC. Translated, it gives CASTLVLRDRTYEQYF.

This sequence joins TRBV29-1 and TRBJ2-2; 7 bases align to TRBD2. The CDR3 length is 16 residues. Germline V gives CDR1 SQVTM, CDR2 ANQGSEA. Unmatched junction bases numbered 12, after V lost 6 bases and J lost 2 bases. As DNA, the CDR3 is TGCAGCGTAGCCCGCGGGGGAAACTTTAACACCGGGGAGCTGTTTTTT. Its protein is CSVARGGNFNTGELFF.

This clone was seen only once. V is TRBV5-1 and J is TRBJ2-1; TRBD2 matches 9 bases. V lost 4 bases and J lost 4; bases outside the gene matches: 9. The germline V gene has CDR1 SGHRS and CDR2 YFSETQ. The CDR3 length is 16 residues. The CDR3 is CASSDILAGSYNEQFF. The CDR3, as DNA: TGCGCCAGCAGCGATATACTAGCGGGCTCGTACAATGAGCAGTTCTTC.

This clone was observed a few times. The chain recombines TRBV7-3 with TRBJ1-1; D uncertain. V lost 4 bases to trimming and J lost 0 bases, with 15 bases between them. In germline, CDR1 is SGHTA, CDR2 FQGTGA. The CDR3 contains 16 residues. The CDR3 loop is CASSSEDRLLNTEAFF. CDR3 DNA sequence: TGTGCCAGCAGCTCAGAGGACCGACTTCTGAACACTGAAGCTTTCTTT.

The V gene is TRBV2, the J gene TRBJ1-1, with 9 bases identical to TRBD1. The V gene's germline CDR1 is SNHLY and CDR2 FYNNEI. V shed 8 bases and J 1 base; nucleotides not matched to a gene: 2. The CDR3 loop spans 13 amino acids. CDR3 nucleotides: TGTGCCAGCCAGACAGGGGGGAACACTGAAGCTTTCTTT. Translated: CASQTGGNTEAFF.

The DNA of the CDR3 is TGTGCCAGCAGACAGGGGGCGCGGACCGGGGAGCTGTTTTTT. This gives the protein CASRQGARTGELFF. The V call is TRBV6-4, the J call TRBJ2-2; the match to TRBD1 covers 9 bases. Germline values: CDR1 MRHNA, CDR2 SNTAGT. Unmatched junction bases numbered 4, after V lost 6 bases and J lost 5 bases. CDR3 size: 14 residues.

V is TRBV6-1 and J is TRBJ2-5; 7 bases align to TRBD1. Unmatched junction bases numbered 8, after V lost 8 bases and J lost 5 bases. CDR3 length equals 13 residues. Germline V gene lookup returns CDR1 MNHNS and CDR2 SASEGT. The CDR3 DNA sequence: TGTGCCAGCCTGAGGGGGCACTGGGAGACCCAGTACTTC. It encodes CASLRGHWETQYF.

The chain employs TRBV6-5 and TRBJ2-5; 8 nucleotides align to TRBD1. The last part of the DNA fits TRBJ2-7 better; the J call may be wrong. The CDR3 has 16 amino acids. Per germline, CDR1 MNHEY and CDR2 SVGAGI. This CDR3 is CASSYSRTGLGYEQYF. In DNA form, the CDR3 reads TGTGCCAGCAGTTACTCGAGGACAGGGTTGGGCTACGAGCAGTACTTC.

V and J are TRBV7-9 and TRBJ1-5; the D gene is possibly TRBD1 (6 bases). The CDR3 has 17 residues. In germline, CDR1 is SEHNR, CDR2 FQNEAQ (reference sequence). Between the trimmed V and J ends, which lost 0 bases and 7 bases, there was a span of 19 bases. DNA of the CDR3: TGTGCCAGCAGCTTAGCCCGATCAGGGGAACCGATGCAGCCCCAGCATTTT. Translation gives CASSLARSGEPMQPQHF.

This clone appeared a single time. This chain joins TRBV29-1 and TRBJ2-7; D possibly corresponds to TRBD1 (5 bases). The V gene lost 0 bases and the J gene lost 0 bases, with 12 bases spanning the gap. Germline assignment: CDR1 SQVTM and CDR2 ANQGSEA. The CDR3 extends over 15 amino acids. DNA of the CDR3: TGCAGCGTTGAAGATCGCAGGGTAAACTCCTACGAGCAGTACTTC. It is translated as CSVEDRRVNSYEQYF.

This chain uses TRBV14 with TRBJ2-3; TRBD1 aligns across 8 bases. Germline loops: CDR1 SGHDN, CDR2 FVKESK. With 10 bases clipped from V and 5 bases from J, the junction kept 8 bases outside the gene matches. CDR3 size: 13 residues. The CDR3 reads CATRQGPGDTQYF. In DNA, the CDR3 is TGTGCCACCAGACAGGGGCCAGGAGATACGCAGTATTTT.

The chain combines TRBV7-3 with TRBJ2-1; a weak D match, TRBD2 (6 bases). The CDR3 runs 13 residues. Germline V gene lookup returns CDR1 SGHTA and CDR2 FQGTGA. The V end lost 5 bases, the J end lost 10 bases, and 15 bases lay between the germline ends. The CDR3 DNA is TGTGCCAGCAGCACCTGGGCTAGCGACGAGCAGTTCTTC. Its translation: CASSTWASDEQFF.

This chain joins TRBV1 and TRBJ2-2; the listed D gene, TRBD2, was not tested against the DNA. TRBV1 is classified as a pseudogene. The CDR3 is 16 amino acids. The CDR3 here is CTSSQDSGRNTGELFF. In nucleotides, the CDR3 is TGCACCAGCAGCCAAGATAGCGGGAGGAACACCGGGGAGCTGTTTTTT.

J is TRBJ2-5 and V is TRBV6-4; D is perhaps TRBD1 (5 bases). Germline CDR1 is MRHNA and CDR2 is SNTAGT. CDR3 size: 13 residues. Trimming removed 7 bases from V and 5 bases from J, with 14 bases in between. The CDR3 nucleotides are TGTGCCAGCAAAGGTCGCTACAGGGAGACCCAGTACTTC. Translating it yields CASKGRYRETQYF.

This chain uses TRBV28 with TRBJ1-4; tentative D call: TRBD1 (5 bases). The CDR3 consists of 13 residues. Trimming cost V 5 bases and J 8 bases, with 12 bases left between them. Germline CDR1 and CDR2: MDHEN and SYDVKM. CDR3 amino acids: CASSPGTSEKLFF. Here the CDR3 DNA reads TGTGCCAGCAGTCCCGGGACGTCCGAAAAACTGTTTTTT.

This clone was detected only a few times. The CDR3 coding sequence is TGTGCCAGCAGCGTGGGACAGGAAAAACTGTTTTTT. It yields the protein CASSVGQEKLFF. The chain has TRBV7-9 and TRBJ1-4, with 7 nucleotides matching TRBD1. In germline, CDR1 is SEHNR, CDR2 FQNEAQ (reference sequence). The V gene end was trimmed by 5 bases and the J gene end by 8 bases; junction bases not matched to a gene: 2. The CDR3 covers 12 residues.

Regarding this clone: The same CDR3 arises from other DNA sequences in this sample as well. The chain recombines TRBV5-6 with TRBJ2-7; 7 bases fit TRBD1. CDR3 length equals 13 residues. Germline CDR1 SGHDT, CDR2 YYEEEE. Losses at the gene ends were 0 bases for V and 6 bases for J; bases not matched to a gene: 3. The CDR3: CASSLGGGGEQYF. CDR3 DNA: TGTGCCAGCAGCTTGGGAGGGGGCGGCGAGCAGTACTTC.

The CDR3 protein is CASSGLRDYGYTF. DNA for the CDR3: TGTGCCAGCAGCGGACTTAGGGACTATGGCTACACCTTC. V is TRBV27 and J is TRBJ1-2; D ambiguous. V lost 6 bases to trimming and J lost 3 bases, with 11 bases between them. The CDR3 totals 13 residues. CDR1 and CDR2 from the germline V gene are MNHEY and SMNVEV (reference sequence).

This rearrangement joins TRBV5-1 to TRBJ1-3, with D perhaps TRBD1 (5 bases). CDR1 and CDR2 (germline): SGHRS, YFSETQ. The CDR3 extends over 15 amino acids. Trimming shortened V by 3 bases and J by 2 bases, and 12 bases separated the two germline ends. The CDR3 DNA is TGCGCCAGCAGCTGGGGACCAGAAGCTGGAAACACCATATATTTT. Its translation is CASSWGPEAGNTIYF.

The V call is TRBV6-5, the J call TRBJ1-1; 12 bases align to TRBD1. The CDR3 runs to 15 residues. Germline values: CDR1 MNHEY, CDR2 SVGAGI. Trimming at V came to 6 bases and at J to 5 bases, leaving 7 bases not matched to a gene. This CDR3 is CASSAGTGGQTEAFF. The DNA of the CDR3 is TGTGCCAGCAGCGCCGGGACAGGGGGCCAAACTGAAGCTTTCTTT.